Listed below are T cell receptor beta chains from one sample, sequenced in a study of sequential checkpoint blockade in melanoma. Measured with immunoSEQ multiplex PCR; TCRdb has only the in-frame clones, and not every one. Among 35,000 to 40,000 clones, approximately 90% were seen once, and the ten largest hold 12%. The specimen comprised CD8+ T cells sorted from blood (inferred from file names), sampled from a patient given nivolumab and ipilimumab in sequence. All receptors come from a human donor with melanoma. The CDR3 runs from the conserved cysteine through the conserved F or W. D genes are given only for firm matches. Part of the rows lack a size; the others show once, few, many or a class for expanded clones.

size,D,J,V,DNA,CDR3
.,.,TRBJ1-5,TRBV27,TGTGCCAGCAGTTTGGAGGTTAGTCAGCCCCAGCATTTT,CASSLEVSQPQHF
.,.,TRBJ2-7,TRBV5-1,TGCGCCAGCAGCCCGGGAGTGTCCTACGAGCAGTACTTC,CASSPGVSYEQYF
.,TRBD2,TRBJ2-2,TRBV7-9,TGTGCCAGCAGCCCCGCCGCGGGGGGACCGAACACCGGGGAGCTGTTTTTT,CASSPAAGGPNTGELFF
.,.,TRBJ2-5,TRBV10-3,TGTGCCATCAGTGGAACAGGGATGCAGGAGACCCAGTACTTC,CAISGTGMQETQYF
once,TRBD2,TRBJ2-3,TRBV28,TGTGCCAGCGGTAGTCTAGCGGGAGTTACAGATACGCAGTATTTT,CASGSLAGVTDTQYF
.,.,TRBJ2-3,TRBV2,TGTGCCATACTAGAAAATACGCAGTATTTT,CAILENTQYF
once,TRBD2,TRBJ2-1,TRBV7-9,TGTGCCAGCAGCGCGGGACTAGCGGGAGGGCCAGACTACAATGAGCAGTTCTTC,CASSAGLAGGPDYNEQFF
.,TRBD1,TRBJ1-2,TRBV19,TGTGCCAGTAGATCACTCTTCCCCATGGACAGGGGAGATGGCTACACCTTC,CASRSLFPMDRGDGYTF
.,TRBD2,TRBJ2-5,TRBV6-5,TGTGCCAGCAGTTACTCGAGCTTGGGGGGGGAGACCCAGTACTTC,CASSYSSLGGETQYF
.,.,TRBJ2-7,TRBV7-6,TGTGCCAGCAGCCTCCCGGGGAACGAGCAGTACTTC,CASSLPGNEQYF
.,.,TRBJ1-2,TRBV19,TGTGCCACCGAGTCTAACTATGGCTACACCTTC,CATESNYGYTF
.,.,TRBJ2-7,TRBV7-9,TGTGCCAGCAGCCCGAGTAGCCCCGAGCAGTACTTC,CASSPSSPEQYF
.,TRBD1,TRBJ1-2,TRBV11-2,TGTGCCAGCAGCTCCCCCAGGGACAGGGGTCTAGGCTACACCTTC,CASSSPRDRGLGYTF
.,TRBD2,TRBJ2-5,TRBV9,TGTGCCAGCAGCGTAGCCCCGGGACTAGTTGAGACCCAGTACTTC,CASSVAPGLVETQYF
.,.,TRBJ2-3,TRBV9,TGTGCCAGCAGCGTAGAGTCGGGGATGGGCACAGATACGCAGTATTTT,CASSVESGMGTDTQYF
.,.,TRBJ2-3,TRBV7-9,TGTGCCAGCAGCTTAAGGGGTAGAGCCGGGGATACGCAGTATTTT,CASSLRGRAGDTQYF
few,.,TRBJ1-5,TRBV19,TGTGCCAGTAGTATAGGCGGGGCCATCAATCAGCCCCAGCATTTT,CASSIGGAINQPQHF
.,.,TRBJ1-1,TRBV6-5,TGTGCCAGCAGTTACTCTAACCCTGCGACGGGCACTGAAGCTTTCTTT,CASSYSNPATGTEAFF
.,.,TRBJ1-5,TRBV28,TGTGCCAGCAGTTTATTCCAGCGCACGAATCAGCCCCAGCATTTT,CASSLFQRTNQPQHF
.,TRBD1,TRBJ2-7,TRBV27,TGTGCCAGCAGTACCGGGACAGGGGCCGAGCAGTACTTC,CASSTGTGAEQYF